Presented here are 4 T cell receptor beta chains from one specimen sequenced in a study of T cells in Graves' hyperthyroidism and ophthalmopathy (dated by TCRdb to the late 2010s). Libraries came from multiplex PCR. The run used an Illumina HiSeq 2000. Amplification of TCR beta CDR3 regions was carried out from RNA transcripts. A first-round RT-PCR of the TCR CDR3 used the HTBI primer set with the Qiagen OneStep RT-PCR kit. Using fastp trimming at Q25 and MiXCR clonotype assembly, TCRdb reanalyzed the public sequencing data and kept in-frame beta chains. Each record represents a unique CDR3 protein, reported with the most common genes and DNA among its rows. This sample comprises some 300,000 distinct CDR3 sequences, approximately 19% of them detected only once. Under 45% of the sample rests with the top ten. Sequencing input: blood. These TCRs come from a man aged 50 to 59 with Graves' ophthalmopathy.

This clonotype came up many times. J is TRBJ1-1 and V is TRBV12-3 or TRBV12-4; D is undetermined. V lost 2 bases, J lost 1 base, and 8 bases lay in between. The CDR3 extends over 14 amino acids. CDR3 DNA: TGTGCCAGCAGTTTACGACAAGGGAACACTGAAGCTTTCTTT. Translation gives CASSLRQGNTEAFF.

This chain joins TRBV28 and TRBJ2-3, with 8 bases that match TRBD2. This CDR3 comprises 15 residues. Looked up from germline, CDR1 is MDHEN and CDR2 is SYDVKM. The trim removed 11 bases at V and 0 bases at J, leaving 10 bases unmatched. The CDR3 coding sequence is TGTGCCGGCAAATTAAGCGGGAGTAGCACAGATACGCAGTATTTT. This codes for CAGKLSGSSTDTQYF.

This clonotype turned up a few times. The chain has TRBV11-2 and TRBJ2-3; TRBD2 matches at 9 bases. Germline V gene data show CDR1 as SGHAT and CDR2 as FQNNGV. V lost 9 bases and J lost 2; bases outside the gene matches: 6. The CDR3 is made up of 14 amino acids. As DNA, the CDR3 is TGTGCCAGTAAGGCTAGCGGGAACACAGATACGCAGTATTTT. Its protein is CASKASGNTDTQYF.

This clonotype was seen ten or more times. The CDR3 sequence is CAIDRPSQETQYF. In DNA, the CDR3 is TGTGCCATCGACCGCCCAAGCCAAGAGACCCAGTACTTC. V gene TRBV7-9 combines with J gene TRBJ2-5; no clear D gene. This CDR3 region has 13 residues. Trimming took off 10 bases at V and 1 base at J, with 13 bases between the two ends. Germline CDR1 SEHNR, CDR2 FQNEAQ (reference sequence).